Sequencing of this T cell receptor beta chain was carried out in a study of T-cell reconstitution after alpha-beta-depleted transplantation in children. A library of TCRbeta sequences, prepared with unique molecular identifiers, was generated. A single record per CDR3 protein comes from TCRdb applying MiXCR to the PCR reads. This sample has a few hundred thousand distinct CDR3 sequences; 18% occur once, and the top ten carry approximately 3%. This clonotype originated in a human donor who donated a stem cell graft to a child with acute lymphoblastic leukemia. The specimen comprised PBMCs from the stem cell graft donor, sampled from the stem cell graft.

Here the CDR3 reads CSARGTRITAFF. The CDR3 bases are TGCAGTGCTCGGGGGACGCGGATAACAGCTTTCTTT. The rearrangement links TRBV20-1 to TRBJ1-1; maybe TRBD1 (5 bases). Germline V gene lookup returns CDR1 DFQATT and CDR2 SNEGSKA (reference sequence). V lost 5 bases to trimming and J lost 10 bases, with 17 bases between them. The CDR3 is 12 amino acids.